This T cell receptor beta chain was recovered during a study of blood T cell repertoires in COVID-19. Study details: Both acute and convalescent COVID-19 samples were obtained from the United States, Italy and Spain. In each case, the material was cDNA or gDNA derived from T cells, B-cell-depleted T cells, or PBMCs.

Original methodology: How many nucleated cells were present was estimated from reference gene primer amplification. Profiling relied on immunoSEQ multiplex PCR, and the TCRdb table lists in-frame clones only, not all of them. V and J calls and clone size are those listed in that table; D and trimming were worked out from the DNA. The sample contains about 58,000 clones, about 88% of which appear only once. CDR1 KGHSH and CDR2 LQKENI come from the germline V gene. V shed 6 bases and J 7 bases; nucleotides not matched to a gene: 9. This CDR3 spans 15 amino acids. Sequences were obtained from peripheral blood. The TCR originated in a woman in her seventies with active COVID-19. The chain combines TRBV18 with TRBJ1-6; TRBD1 aligns across 7 bases. The CDR3 is CASSPATGSNSPLHF. The CDR3 nucleotides read TGTGCCAGCTCGCCTGCGACAGGGTCAAATTCACCCCTCCACTTT.